The rows below give T cell receptor beta chains drawn from one sample of a study of response to subunit inactivated influenza vaccine. Each CDR3 protein gets one entry after TCRdb re-called the RT-PCR reads with MiXCR. The sample yields some 540,000 distinct CDR3 sequences, 20% to 25% seen once. These data also featured in a second study, about T cells expressing NK-cell markers.

Here the sequenced sample was CD4+ T cells sorted from PBMCs, taken 12 days after vaccination. These receptors originate from a man aged 50 to 60 who received an inactivated influenza vaccine. Both conserved end residues are part of each CDR3. The order of the fields is clone size, D gene, CDR3 length, J gene, V gene, CDR3 protein, CDR3 DNA. A D gene is named only where the DNA matches it firmly. Part of the rows lack a size; the others show once, few, many or a class for expanded clones.

-	-	16	TRBJ2-1	TRBV12-3/TRBV12-4	CASSHPRAAAYNEQFF	TGTGCCAGCAGCCACCCTCGGGCTGCGGCCTACAATGAGCAGTTCTTC
few	-	16	TRBJ1-6	TRBV20-1	CSAAQSRTVLYSPLHF	TGCAGTGCAGCCCAATCCCGGACAGTCCTATATTCACCCCTCCACTTT
-	-	17	TRBJ1-4	TRBV12-3/TRBV12-4	CASSFNGGRLHLEKLFF	TGTGCCAGCAGTTTTAACGGCGGGAGGCTGCATCTTGAAAAACTGTTTTTT
few	-	18	TRBJ2-7	TRBV5-4	CASSLSPRRDSANYEQYF	TGTGCCAGCAGCTTGTCGCCGCGGCGGGACTCCGCCAACTACGAGCAGTACTTC
-	TRBD1	16	TRBJ2-3	TRBV3-1	CASSHRDRGFTDTQYF	TGTGCCAGCAGCCACCGGGACAGGGGTTTCACAGATACGCAGTATTTT
-	TRBD1	15	TRBJ2-2	TRBV7-2	CASSAGQGGTGELFF	TGTGCCAGCAGCGCCGGACAGGGAGGCACCGGGGAGCTGTTTTTT
-	TRBD1	13	TRBJ2-7	TRBV3-1	CASSLDRGKEQYF	TGTGCCAGCAGCCTGGACAGGGGGAAAGAGCAGTACTTC
few	TRBD2	16	TRBJ2-7	TRBV4-3	CASSLSWPGAGYEQYF	TGCGCCAGCAGCCTCTCGTGGCCGGGAGCGGGGTACGAGCAGTACTTC
-	TRBD2	15	TRBJ2-3	TRBV28	CASRVGGRATDTQYF	TGTGCCAGCAGAGTGGGCGGGAGGGCCACAGATACGCAGTATTTT
few	TRBD2	16	TRBJ2-1	TRBV9	CASSRRLAGGGNEQFF	TGTGCCAGCAGCCGGAGACTAGCGGGGGGCGGGAATGAGCAGTTCTTC
-	TRBD2	14	TRBJ2-3	TRBV19	CASRNRGGADTQYF	TGTGCCAGCCGTAACCGGGGGGGTGCGGATACGCAGTATTTT
-	TRBD2	15	TRBJ2-7	TRBV19	CASSMASGRTYEQYF	TGTGCCAGTAGTATGGCTAGCGGGAGGACCTACGAGCAGTACTTC
few	-	13	TRBJ1-2	TRBV2	CASSRLGYDGYTF	TGTGCCAGCAGCCGCCTAGGTTACGACGGCTACACCTTC
few	-	13	TRBJ1-5	TRBV6-2/TRBV6-3	CASRPQINQPQHF	TGTGCCAGCAGGCCGCAGATCAATCAGCCCCAGCATTTT
-	-	15	TRBJ1-6	TRBV2	CASSEAQGTNSPLHF	TGTGCCAGCAGTGAAGCTCAGGGTACTAATTCACCCCTCCACTTT
few	TRBD1	14	TRBJ2-7	TRBV20-1	CSAKIRGLSYEQYF	TGCAGTGCAAAGATCAGGGGGCTCAGCTACGAGCAGTACTTC
-	-	16	TRBJ2-3	TRBV11-1	CATLPNGGGYTDTQYF	TGTGCCACCCTCCCCAACGGGGGCGGATACACAGATACGCAGTATTTT
-	TRBD2	12	TRBJ2-1	TRBV5-6	CASSLASGVQFF	TGTGCCAGCAGCTTGGCTAGCGGGGTGCAGTTCTTC
few	-	15	TRBJ2-2	TRBV12-3/TRBV12-4	CASSPRGGVTGELFF	TGTGCCAGCAGTCCCCGGGGCGGGGTGACCGGGGAGCTGTTTTTT
few	-	20	TRBJ1-5	TRBV27	CASSLSPLRHPVAGNQPQHF	TGTGCCAGCAGTTTATCCCCTCTAAGGCACCCGGTGGCAGGCAATCAGCCCCAGCATTTT
-	-	16	TRBJ2-3	TRBV7-9	CASSLPSPPTTDTQYF	TGTGCCAGCAGCTTACCTTCCCCACCGACCACAGATACGCAGTATTTT
many	-	12	TRBJ2-7	TRBV6-6	CASSYSGGEQYF	TGTGCCAGCAGTTACTCGGGGGGCGAGCAGTACTTC
-	-	14	TRBJ1-2	TRBV5-5	CASSSDGANYGYTF	TGTGCCAGCAGCTCTGACGGCGCTAACTATGGCTACACCTTC
few	-	16	TRBJ2-1	TRBV24-1	CATSEPIGGLVNEQFF	TGTGCCACCAGTGAACCCATAGGCGGGTTAGTCAATGAGCAGTTCTTC
-	TRBD1	13	TRBJ1-4	TRBV12-3/TRBV12-4	CASSWTGGGKLFF	TGTGCCAGCAGTTGGACAGGGGGGGGGAAACTGTTTTTT
few	-	17	TRBJ2-1	TRBV29-1	CSVEVSSLGWSYNEQFF	TGCAGCGTTGAAGTCTCCTCCTTGGGGTGGTCCTACAATGAGCAGTTCTTC
few	-	15	TRBJ2-5	TRBV7-9	CASSFHSGGRETQYF	TGTGCCAGCAGCTTTCACAGTGGTGGCCGGGAGACCCAGTACTTC
-	-	14	TRBJ1-5	TRBV20-1	CSARRDFGNQPQHF	TGCAGTGCTAGACGGGACTTTGGCAATCAGCCCCAGCATTTT
-	TRBD2	14	TRBJ2-1	TRBV7-2	CASSLGGRANEQFF	TGTGCCAGCAGCTTAGGGGGGAGGGCGAATGAGCAGTTCTTC
-	-	14	TRBJ1-1	TRBV7-2	CASSLRQVNTEAFF	TGTGCCAGCAGCTTACGGCAGGTGAACACTGAAGCTTTCTTT
-	-	15	TRBJ1-5	TRBV20-1	CSASAGPLGNQPQHF	TGCAGTGCTAGCGCCGGCCCCCTGGGGAATCAGCCCCAGCATTTT
-	-	13	TRBJ2-7	TRBV28	CASTRSDTYEQYF	TGTGCCAGCACCCGGAGTGATACCTACGAGCAGTACTTC
few	-	13	TRBJ2-1	TRBV2	CASSDWGGDEQFF	TGTGCCAGCAGTGACTGGGGCGGGGATGAGCAGTTCTTC
-	-	13	TRBJ2-7	TRBV5-1	CASSLDHQYEQYF	TGCGCCAGCAGCTTGGATCACCAATACGAGCAGTACTTC
-	TRBD2	14	TRBJ2-5	TRBV7-9	CASTTAGGQETQYF	TGTGCCAGCACCACCGCGGGGGGGCAAGAGACCCAGTACTTC
few	-	13	TRBJ2-5	TRBV12-3/TRBV12-4	CASGPSGRETQYF	TGTGCCAGCGGCCCATCGGGGCGGGAGACCCAGTACTTC
few	TRBD2	18	TRBJ2-3	TRBV7-7	CASSLVSGGTPDTDTQYF	TGTGCTAGCAGCTTAGTTAGCGGGGGAACCCCCGACACAGATACGCAGTATTTT
many	-	12	TRBJ2-3	TRBV29-1	CSVETGTDTQYF	TGCAGCGTTGAAACAGGCACAGATACGCAGTATTTT
-	TRBD1	15	TRBJ2-7	TRBV18	CASSPLDRVAYEQYF	TGTGCCAGCTCACCACTTGACAGGGTGGCCTACGAGCAGTACTTC
few	-	13	TRBJ1-5	TRBV13	CASSARPDQPQHF	TGTGCCAGCAGCGCTCGACCTGATCAGCCCCAGCATTTT
few	-	14	TRBJ1-1	TRBV6-5	CASSYSGLGTEAFF	TGTGCCAGCAGTTATTCGGGGCTGGGCACTGAAGCTTTCTTT
many	TRBD2	16	TRBJ2-3	TRBV7-8	CASSLETSGSPDTQYF	TGTGCCAGCAGCTTAGAAACTAGCGGGAGCCCAGATACGCAGTATTTT
few	-	14	TRBJ1-2	TRBV7-2	CASSLGRENYGYTF	TGTGCCAGCAGCTTAGGACGGGAGAACTATGGCTACACCTTC
-	-	11	TRBJ2-1	TRBV12-5	CASGLDDEQFF	TGTGCTAGTGGTTTAGACGATGAGCAGTTCTTC
-	TRBD1	13	TRBJ1-2	TRBV5-1	CASSLDLGQDYTF	TGCGCCAGCAGCTTGGATTTGGGACAGGACTACACCTTC